These 24 T cell receptor beta chains were all obtained from the same sample, sequenced in a study of cytomegalovirus exposure and HLA in healthy donors. This table comes from immunoSEQ multiplex PCR, and its TCRdb copy is limited to in-frame clones, with some not included. The sample has about 280,000 clones, around 85% seen once. The sequenced sample was PBMCs. The receptors derive from a young woman in good health and CMV-seronegative.

V usage is TRBV11-3 and J usage is TRBJ1-3; a weak D match, TRBD1 (6 bases). This CDR3 spans 16 amino acids. Per the germline V gene, CDR1 is SGHNT and CDR2 is YENEEA. V was cut by 0 bases and J by 0 bases, with 9 bases left in between. The CDR3 coding sequence is TGTGCCAGCAGCTTAGATGCCAGGGGCTCTGGAAACACCATATATTTT. Protein product: CASSLDARGSGNTIYF.

The chain combines TRBV10-3 with TRBJ2-7; D gene ambiguous. V lost 3 bases, J lost 0 bases, and 21 bases lay in between. The CDR3 sequence is 18 residues long. CDR1 and CDR2 from the germline V gene are ENHRY and SYGVKD. CDR3 sequence (DNA): TGTGCCATCAGTGATTTGAGCACCGGCGAGGCCAACTCCTACGAGCAGTACTTC. Protein sequence: CAISDLSTGEANSYEQYF.

The J gene is TRBJ2-3, the V gene TRBV5-1; D may be TRBD1 (6 bases). This CDR3 region has 16 residues. Trimming pared 0 bases from V and 5 bases from J, leaving 16 bases between. CDR1 SGHRS and CDR2 YFSETQ come from the germline V gene. In nucleotides, the CDR3 is TGCGCCAGCAGCTTGGGTCCAGGGGAAGGGGTAGATACGCAGTATTTT. Protein sequence: CASSLGPGEGVDTQYF.

The rearrangement joins TRBV7-7 to TRBJ2-1; D call uncertain. The CDR3 sequence is 15 residues long. Trimming shortened V by 0 bases and J by 9 bases, and 15 bases separated the two germline ends. The germline gives CDR1 SSHAT, CDR2 FNYEAQ (reference sequence). DNA of the CDR3: TGTGCCAGCAGCTTAGCTACGGGTTCTGCTTCTGAGCAGTTCTTC. Its protein product is CASSLATGSASEQFF.

V gene TRBV18 combines with J gene TRBJ2-4; 7 nucleotides line up with TRBD1. Germline CDR1 KGHSH, CDR2 LQKENI. J lost 6 bases, V lost 3 bases, and 8 bases had no gene match. The CDR3 sequence is 15 residues long. This chain's CDR3 is CASSPGQQMSNIQYF. CDR3 DNA sequence: TGTGCCAGCTCACCGGGACAGCAAATGTCAAACATTCAGTACTTC.

CDR3 coding DNA: TGCGCCAGCAGCTGGCGGGAAACACGCAACACCGGGGAGCTGTTTTTT. It specifies CASSWRETRNTGELFF. This sequence joins TRBV5-1 and TRBJ2-2; D is possibly TRBD2 (6 bases). The germline gives CDR1 SGHRS, CDR2 YFSETQ. The V end lost 3 bases, the J end lost 2 bases, and 14 bases lay between the germline ends. This CDR3 region has 16 residues.

This clone was seen a single time. This sequence joins TRBV30 and TRBJ2-3; 8 bases are a match to TRBD2. The CDR3 covers 18 residues. V lost 2 bases, J lost 3 bases, and 16 bases stayed unmatched. Germline V CDR1 and CDR2: GTSNPN, SVGIG (reference sequence). CDR3 sequence (DNA): TGTGCCTGGAGTACGGGACATAGCGGGAATGCGGTGACAGATACGCAGTATTTT. Protein: CAWSTGHSGNAVTDTQYF.

The chain uses TRBV7-9 and TRBJ1-1, with a possible D match to TRBD1 (6 bases). Trimming stripped 6 bases from V and 0 bases from J, with 17 bases between. The germline CDR1 and CDR2 sequences are SEHNR and FQNEAQ (reference sequence). The CDR3 totals 16 residues. In DNA form, the CDR3 reads TGTGCCAGCAGTTCACAGGGAGCGCGTTTGAACACTGAAGCTTTCTTT. Protein product: CASSSQGARLNTEAFF. Full variable domain (missing parts from reference TRBV7-9 and TRBJ1-1): DTGVSQNPRHKITKRGQNVTFRCDPISEHNRLYWYRQTLGQGPEFLTYFQNEAQLEKSRLLSDRFSAERPKGSFSTLEIQRTEQGDSAMYLCASSSQGARLNTEAFFGQGTRLTVV.

The V gene is TRBV10-2, the J gene TRBJ1-4; tentative D call: TRBD1 (6 bases). CDR1 and CDR2 from the germline V gene are WSHSY and SAAADI. CDR3 size: 12 residues. V lost 2 bases and J 12 bases, leaving 10 bases between the germline ends. In nucleotides, the CDR3 is TGCGCCAGCAGTGAGCCGGGGGGGCAACTGTTTTTT. Translated, it gives CASSEPGGQLFF.

The V and J genes are TRBV5-5 and TRBJ2-2, with 11 bases lining up with TRBD2. There are 19 residues in the CDR3. The V gene's germline CDR1 is SGHKS and CDR2 YYEKEE (reference sequence). The ends lost 4 bases at V and 3 bases at J; junction bases unmatched: 14. The CDR3 nucleotides read TGTGCCAGCAGCCGCATACCTACTAGCGGGAGATCCGACACCGGGGAGCTGTTTTTT. This translates into CASSRIPTSGRSDTGELFF.

This clone was counted a single time. The CDR3 DNA follows: TGCGCCAGCAGCCAAAGGCGGGGGCTGGTGGGCACTGAAGCTTTCTTT. The encoded protein is CASSQRRGLVGTEAFF. The chain couples TRBV4-3 to TRBJ1-1, with D possibly matching TRBD1 (6 bases). V gave up 2 bases and J gave up 4 bases, with 17 bases separating them. The CDR3 sequence is 16 residues long. Per germline, CDR1 LGHNA and CDR2 YSLEER.

V gene TRBV5-4 combines with J gene TRBJ1-2; 9 bases are shared with TRBD1. The germline V gene encodes CDR1 SGHNT and CDR2 YYREEE (reference sequence). The CDR3 length is 16 residues. J was trimmed by 4 bases and V by 5 bases; bases with no gene match: 12. CDR3 sequence reads: CASSPSTGGTSYGYTF. Written as DNA, the CDR3 is TGTGCCAGCAGTCCATCTACAGGGGGCACTAGCTATGGCTACACCTTC.

This chain joins TRBV30 and TRBJ2-7; the D gene is possibly TRBD2 (7 bases). Germline values: CDR1 GTSNPN, CDR2 SVGIG (reference sequence). The CDR3 is made up of 16 amino acids. V shed 3 bases and J shed 3 bases, with 21 bases lying between them. In DNA form, the CDR3 reads TGTGCCTGGAGGGGCTTAGCTGCGGGGGCCTTCTACGAGCAGTACTTC. This gives the protein CAWRGLAAGAFYEQYF.

This clone was counted a single time. The V and J genes are TRBV19 and TRBJ2-7; tentatively, D is TRBD1 (6 bases). The V end was cut by 5 bases, the J end by 5 bases, with 19 bases between. Per germline, CDR1 LNHDA and CDR2 SQIVND (reference sequence). The CDR3 has 15 amino acids. For the CDR3, the DNA is TGTGCCAGTAGTCCTATACAGGGCCCCAAGAACGAGCAGTACTTC. Its translation is CASSPIQGPKNEQYF.

V and J are TRBV29-1 and TRBJ2-5; maybe TRBD2 (6 bases). V lost 3 bases and J lost 8, with 13 bases in between. Looked up from germline, CDR1 is SQVTM and CDR2 is ANQGSEA. The CDR3 loop spans 12 amino acids. DNA for the CDR3: TGCAGCGTTGAGTCTAGCGCAGCAACCCAGTACTTC. This encodes CSVESSAATQYF.

The genes are TRBV6-5 and TRBJ2-7; 8 nucleotides match TRBD1. The CDR3 sequence is 15 residues long. V dropped 6 bases and J dropped 0; count of bases not matched to a gene: 7. Germline V gene data show CDR1 as MNHEY and CDR2 as SVGAGI. In DNA form, the CDR3 reads TGTGCCAGCAGAGCGAGGACAGGGTCCTCCTACGAGCAGTACTTC. Its protein product is CASRARTGSSYEQYF.

J is TRBJ1-1 and V is TRBV18; possibly TRBD1 for D (6 bases). Germline V gene data show CDR1 as KGHSH and CDR2 as LQKENI. V lost 3 bases to trimming and J lost 4 bases, with 9 bases between them. This CDR3 spans 13 amino acids. CDR3 amino acids: CASSPVGGTEAFF. The CDR3 nucleotides read TGTGCCAGCTCACCTGTAGGGGGCACTGAAGCTTTCTTT.

The rearrangement links TRBV12-2 to TRBJ2-4; the D segment call TRBD1 is taken from the table without a DNA check. TRBV12-2 is a recognized pseudogene. The CDR3 consists of 15 residues. The chain's CDR3 is CASRLPRDRGIDQYF. The DNA of the CDR3 is TGTGCAAGTCGCTTACCCCGGGACAGGGGGATAGATCAGTACTTC.

This chain connects TRBV6-5 to TRBJ2-1; D is perhaps TRBD1 (6 bases). CDR1 is MNHEY and CDR2 is SVGAGI in the germline V gene. The ends were cut back, 5 bases at V and 4 bases at J, with 9 bases in the middle. This CDR3 is built from 13 residues. Written as DNA, the CDR3 is TGTGCCAGCAGTGATGGGACATACAATGAGCAGTTCTTC. Encoded protein: CASSDGTYNEQFF.

The CDR3 DNA follows: TGTGCCTGGAGTGTACGGGACAGGGGAGACGGCTACACCTTC. Translated: CAWSVRDRGDGYTF. The chain uses TRBV30 and TRBJ1-2, with 10 nucleotides matching TRBD1. Germline values: CDR1 GTSNPN, CDR2 SVGIG (reference sequence). V was pared by 0 bases and J by 8 bases, with 6 bases of the junction left unmatched. The CDR3 length is 14 residues.

This clone occurred once. V gene TRBV30 combines with J gene TRBJ2-7; TRBD1 agrees at 9 bases. Looked up from germline, CDR1 is GTSNPN and CDR2 is SVGIG (reference sequence). V lost 3 bases, J lost 2 bases, and 5 bases stayed unmatched. This CDR3 region has 14 residues. The CDR3 bases are TGTGCCTGGAGGACCGGGACAGGGACCTACGAGCAGTACTTC. Translated, it gives CAWRTGTGTYEQYF.

This chain joins TRBV6-1 and TRBJ2-5, with 9 bases identical to TRBD1. The ends lost 8 bases at V and 4 bases at J; junction bases unmatched: 5. CDR1 and CDR2 (germline): MNHNS, SASEGT. This CDR3 spans 13 amino acids. The CDR3 coding sequence is TGTGCCAGCTTCGGGACAGGGTTAGAGACCCAGTACTTC. Translation gives CASFGTGLETQYF.

V gene TRBV7-8 combines with J gene TRBJ1-4, with a weak D call TRBD1 (5 bases). CDR3 size: 14 residues. V lost 7 bases and J 6 bases, leaving 15 bases between the germline ends. Germline V gene sequence: CDR1 SGHVS, CDR2 FQNEAQ. CDR3 nucleotides: TGTGCCAGCACCCAGGGCGGATGGGATGAAAAACTGTTTTTT. Protein product: CASTQGGWDEKLFF.

V is TRBV11-2 and J is TRBJ1-4; D is ambiguous. The germline CDR1 and CDR2 sequences are SGHAT and FQNNGV. This CDR3 has 14 amino acids. Trimming took off 1 base at V and 7 bases at J, with 10 bases between the two ends. The CDR3 protein is CASSLVLSGEKLFF. The CDR3 nucleotides read TGTGCCAGCAGCTTAGTGCTGTCGGGTGAAAAACTGTTTTTT.